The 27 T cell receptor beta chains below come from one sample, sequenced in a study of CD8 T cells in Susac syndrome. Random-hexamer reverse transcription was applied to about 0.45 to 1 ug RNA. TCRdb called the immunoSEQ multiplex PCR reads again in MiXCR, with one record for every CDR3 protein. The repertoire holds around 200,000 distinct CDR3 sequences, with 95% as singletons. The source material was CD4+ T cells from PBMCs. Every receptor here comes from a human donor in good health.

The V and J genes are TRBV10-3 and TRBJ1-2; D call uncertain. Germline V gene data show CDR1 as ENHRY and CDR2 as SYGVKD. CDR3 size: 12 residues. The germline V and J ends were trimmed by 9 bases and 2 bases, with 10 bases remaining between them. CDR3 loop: CAIEGMNYGYTF. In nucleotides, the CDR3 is TGTGCCATAGAGGGCATGAACTATGGCTACACCTTC.

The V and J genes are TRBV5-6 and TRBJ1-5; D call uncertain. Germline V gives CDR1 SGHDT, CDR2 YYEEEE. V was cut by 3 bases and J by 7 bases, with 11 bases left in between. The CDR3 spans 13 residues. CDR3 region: CASSSIGRQPQHF. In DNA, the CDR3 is TGTGCCAGCAGCTCCATCGGGAGACAGCCCCAGCATTTT.

For the CDR3, the DNA is TGTGCCAGCAGCGTAGGCCGGAACAGTCCAGATACGCAGTATTTT. This sequence encodes CASSVGRNSPDTQYF. J is TRBJ2-3 and V is TRBV9; D not certain. CDR1 is SGDLS and CDR2 is YYNGEE in the germline V gene. V lost 0 bases, J lost 4 bases, and 12 bases lay in between. The CDR3 loop spans 15 amino acids.

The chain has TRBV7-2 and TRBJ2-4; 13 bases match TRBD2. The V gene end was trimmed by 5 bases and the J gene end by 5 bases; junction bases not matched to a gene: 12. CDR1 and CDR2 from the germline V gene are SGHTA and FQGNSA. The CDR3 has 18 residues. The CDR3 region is CASSPNAGLAGDENIQYF. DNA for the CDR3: TGTGCCAGCAGCCCGAACGCAGGACTAGCGGGGGACGAAAACATTCAGTACTTC.

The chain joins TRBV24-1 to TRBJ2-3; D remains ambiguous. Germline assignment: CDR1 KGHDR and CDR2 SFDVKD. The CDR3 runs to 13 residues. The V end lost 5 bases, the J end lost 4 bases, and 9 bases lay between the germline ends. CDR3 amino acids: CATSGHSSDTQYF. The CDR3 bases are TGTGCCACCAGTGGACACAGCTCAGATACGCAGTATTTT.

The CDR3 loop is CASGPAPGGTGANVLTF. The CDR3 coding sequence is TGTGCCAGCGGGCCGGCTCCAGGGGGCACTGGGGCCAACGTCCTGACTTTC. The V gene is TRBV12-3 or TRBV12-4, the J gene TRBJ2-6, with 8 nucleotides matching TRBD1. The CDR3 runs 17 residues. The J segment lost 2 bases and the V segment lost 8 bases, leaving 11 bases of the junction unmatched.

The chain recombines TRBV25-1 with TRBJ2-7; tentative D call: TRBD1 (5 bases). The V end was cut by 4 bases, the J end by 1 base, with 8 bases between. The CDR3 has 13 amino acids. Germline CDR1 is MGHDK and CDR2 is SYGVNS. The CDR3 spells CASSGQQSYEQYV. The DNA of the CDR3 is TGTGCCAGCAGTGGACAGCAGTCCTACGAGCAGTACGTC.

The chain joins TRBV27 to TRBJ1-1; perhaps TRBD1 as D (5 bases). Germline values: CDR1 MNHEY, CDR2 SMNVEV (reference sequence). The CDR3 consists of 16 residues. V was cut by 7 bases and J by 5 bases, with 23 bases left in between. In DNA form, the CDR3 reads TGTGCCAGCAAATGGGACCCGTCCAATGTTGGGACTGAAGCTTTCTTT. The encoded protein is CASKWDPSNVGTEAFF.

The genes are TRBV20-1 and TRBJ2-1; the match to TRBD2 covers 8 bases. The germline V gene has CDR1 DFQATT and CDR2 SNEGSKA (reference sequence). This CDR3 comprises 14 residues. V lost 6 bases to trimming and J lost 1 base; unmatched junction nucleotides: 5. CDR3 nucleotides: TGCAGTGCCAAACGGGGGGGTTCCTACAATGAGCAGTTCTTC. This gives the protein CSAKRGGSYNEQFF.

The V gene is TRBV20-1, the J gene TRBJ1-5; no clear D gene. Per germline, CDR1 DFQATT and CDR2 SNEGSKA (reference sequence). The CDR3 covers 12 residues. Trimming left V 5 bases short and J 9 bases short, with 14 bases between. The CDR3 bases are TGCAGTGCTGGATGGTTCAACGGGCCCCAGCATTTT. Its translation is CSAGWFNGPQHF.

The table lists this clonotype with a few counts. CDR3 loop: CASSHRQGNQPQHF. In DNA form, the CDR3 reads TGTGCCAGCAGCCACCGACAGGGCAATCAGCCCCAGCATTTT. The gene calls are TRBV7-2 and TRBJ1-5, with D perhaps matching TRBD1 (6 bases). The CDR3 has 14 residues. Germline V lookup: CDR1 SGHTA, CDR2 FQGNSA. The V and J ends lost 5 bases and 2 bases respectively, with 10 bases between them.

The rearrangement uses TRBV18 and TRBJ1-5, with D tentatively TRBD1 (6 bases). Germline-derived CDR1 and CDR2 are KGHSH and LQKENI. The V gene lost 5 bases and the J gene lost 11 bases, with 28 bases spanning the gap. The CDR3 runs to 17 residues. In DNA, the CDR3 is TGTGCCAGCTCATCCGTCGACCTAGCGGGACAAGGCGGGACCCAGCATTTT. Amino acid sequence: CASSSVDLAGQGGTQHF.

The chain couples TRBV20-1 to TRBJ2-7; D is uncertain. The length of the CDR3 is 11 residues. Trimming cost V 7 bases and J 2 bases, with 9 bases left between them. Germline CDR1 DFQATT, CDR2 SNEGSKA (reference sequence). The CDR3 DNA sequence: TGCAGTGTGAGACTGGCCTACGAGCAGTACGTC. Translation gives CSVRLAYEQYV.

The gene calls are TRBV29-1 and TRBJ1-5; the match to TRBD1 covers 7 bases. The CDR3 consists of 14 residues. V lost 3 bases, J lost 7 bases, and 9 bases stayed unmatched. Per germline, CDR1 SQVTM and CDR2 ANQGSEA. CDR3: CSVEGTGVGQPQHF. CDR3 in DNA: TGCAGCGTTGAGGGAACAGGGGTAGGCCAGCCCCAGCATTTT.

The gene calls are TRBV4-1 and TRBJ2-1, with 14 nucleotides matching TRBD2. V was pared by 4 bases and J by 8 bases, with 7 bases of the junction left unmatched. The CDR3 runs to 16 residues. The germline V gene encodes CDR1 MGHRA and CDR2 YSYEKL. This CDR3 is CASSRGLAGGLDEQFF. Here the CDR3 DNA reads TGCGCCAGCAGCCGAGGACTAGCGGGGGGCTTGGATGAGCAGTTCTTC.

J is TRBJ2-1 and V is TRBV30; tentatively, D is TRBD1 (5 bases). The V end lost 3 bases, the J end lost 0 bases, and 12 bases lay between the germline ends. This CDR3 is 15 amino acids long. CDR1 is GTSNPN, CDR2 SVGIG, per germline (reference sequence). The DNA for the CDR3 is TGTGCCTGGAGCCGCAGGGTTAGCTCCTACAATGAGCAGTTCTTC. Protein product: CAWSRRVSSYNEQFF.

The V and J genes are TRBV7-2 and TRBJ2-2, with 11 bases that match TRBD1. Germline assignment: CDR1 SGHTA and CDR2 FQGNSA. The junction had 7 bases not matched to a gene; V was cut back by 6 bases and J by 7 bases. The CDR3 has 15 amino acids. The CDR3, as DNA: TGTGCCAGCAGGCGGACAGGGGGCGCCAGCGGGGAGCTGTTTTTT. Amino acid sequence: CASRRTGGASGELFF.

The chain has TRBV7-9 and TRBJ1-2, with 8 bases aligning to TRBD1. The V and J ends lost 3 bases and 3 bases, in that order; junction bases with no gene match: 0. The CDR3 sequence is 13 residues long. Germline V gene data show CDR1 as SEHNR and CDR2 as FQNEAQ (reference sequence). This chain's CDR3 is CASSLTGDYGYTF. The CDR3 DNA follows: TGTGCCAGCAGCTTGACAGGGGACTATGGCTACACCTTC.

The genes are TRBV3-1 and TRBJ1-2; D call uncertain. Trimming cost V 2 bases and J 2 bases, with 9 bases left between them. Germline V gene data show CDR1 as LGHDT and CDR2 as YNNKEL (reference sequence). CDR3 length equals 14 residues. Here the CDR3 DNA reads TGTGCCAGCAGCCAATCTCACGGAAACTATGGCTACACCTTC. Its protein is CASSQSHGNYGYTF. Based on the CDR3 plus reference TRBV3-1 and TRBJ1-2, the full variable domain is DTAVSQTPKYLVTQMGNDKSIKCEQNLGHDTMYWYKQDSKKFLKIMFSYNNKELIINETVPNRFSPKSPDKAHLNLHINSLELGDSAVYFCASSQSHGNYGYTFGSGTRLTVV.

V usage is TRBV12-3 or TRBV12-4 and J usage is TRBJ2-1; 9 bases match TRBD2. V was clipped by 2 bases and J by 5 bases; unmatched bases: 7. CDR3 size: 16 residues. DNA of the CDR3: TGTGCCAGCAGTTTAAGTACGGCGGGAGGGAACAATGAGCAGTTCTTC. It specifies CASSLSTAGGNNEQFF.

CDR3 DNA sequence: TGTGCCACCAGTGATCGGCTTCGTCCAGATACGCAGTATTTT. Its protein is CATSDRLRPDTQYF. The rearrangement joins TRBV24-1 to TRBJ2-3; D remains unclear. Trimming pared 3 bases from V and 4 bases from J, leaving 10 bases between. The CDR3 covers 14 residues. The germline V gene encodes CDR1 KGHDR and CDR2 SFDVKD.

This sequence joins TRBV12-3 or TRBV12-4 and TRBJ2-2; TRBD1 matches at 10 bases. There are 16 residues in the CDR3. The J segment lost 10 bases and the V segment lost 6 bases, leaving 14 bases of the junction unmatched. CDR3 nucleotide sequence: TGTGCCAGCAGCCCGGGGGCGGGACAGGGGAAAGAGGAGCTGTTTTTT. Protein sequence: CASSPGAGQGKEELFF.

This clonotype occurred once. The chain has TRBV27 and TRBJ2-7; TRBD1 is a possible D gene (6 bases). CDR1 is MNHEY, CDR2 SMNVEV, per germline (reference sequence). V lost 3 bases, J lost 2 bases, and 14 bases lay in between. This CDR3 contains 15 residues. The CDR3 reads CASSLGGGRTYEQYF. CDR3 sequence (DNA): TGTGCCAGCAGTTTGGGTGGGGGCCGTACCTACGAGCAGTACTTC.

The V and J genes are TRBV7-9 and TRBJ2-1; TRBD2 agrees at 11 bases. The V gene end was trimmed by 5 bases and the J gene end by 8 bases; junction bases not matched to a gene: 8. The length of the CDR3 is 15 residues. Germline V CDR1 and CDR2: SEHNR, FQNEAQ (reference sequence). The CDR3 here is CASSATSGRRDEQFF. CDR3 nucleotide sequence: TGTGCCAGCAGCGCCACTAGCGGGAGAAGGGATGAGCAGTTCTTC.

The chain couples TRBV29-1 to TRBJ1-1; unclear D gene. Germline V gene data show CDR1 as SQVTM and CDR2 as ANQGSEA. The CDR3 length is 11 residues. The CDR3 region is CSFEVNTEAFF. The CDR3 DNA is TGCAGTTTTGAAGTGAACACTGAAGCTTTCTTT.

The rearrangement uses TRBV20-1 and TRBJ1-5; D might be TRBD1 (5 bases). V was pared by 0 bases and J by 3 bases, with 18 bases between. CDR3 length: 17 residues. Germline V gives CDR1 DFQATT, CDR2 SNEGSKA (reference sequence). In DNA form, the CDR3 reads TGCAGTGCTAGAGATCCCGCTGCCCGACAGTACAATCAGCCCCAGCATTTT. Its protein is CSARDPAARQYNQPQHF.

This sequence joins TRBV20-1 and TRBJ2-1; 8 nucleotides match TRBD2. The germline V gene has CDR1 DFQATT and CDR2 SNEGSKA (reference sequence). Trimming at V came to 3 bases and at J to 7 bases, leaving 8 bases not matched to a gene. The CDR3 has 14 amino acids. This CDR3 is CSASPGGTINEQFF. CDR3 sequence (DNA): TGCAGTGCTAGCCCGGGGGGGACTATAAATGAGCAGTTCTTC.